Included here is one TCR beta chain sequence, with context. The antigen it binds to is not known. Base qualities are not provided; no much larger clone lies one nucleotide away. These data come from a study of shared clonotypes between healthy human individuals (dated by TCRdb to about 2020). Study-wide context: A few men and a couple of women, aged 18 to 49 years, made up the cohort. Per donor, three plates each were used for CD4 naive and CD4 memory, two for CD8 naive, and one for CD8 memory. The study deeply sequenced blood TCR repertoires of five healthy adults to estimate repertoire size and the extent of clonotype sharing between individuals. Different laboratories and diverse techniques were used to prepare libraries and sequence TCR repertoires, to increase sequencing depth and limit assay-specific biases. Per donor, leukapheresis produced somewhere between about 0.8 and 9 billion PBMCs.

TCR CDR3 regions were amplified from genomic DNA by multiplex PCR using the deep immunoSEQ assay. Genomic DNA extracted from each cell subset was distributed evenly over all wells of several immunoSEQ 96-well plates, and each plate served as one replicate. For sorted subsets, around 200 ng genomic DNA, equal to tens of thousands of T cell genomes, was loaded into each replicate PCR. The purified libraries were quantified using a Qubit 3.0 fluorometer, sized with a Bioanalyzer 2100, and then quantified again using the KAPA Library Quantification kit. A separate single-read 150-cycle Illumina NextSeq 550 flow cell was used to sequence each immunoSEQ 96-well plate. As for how the authors treated the data: Because only junctional sequences without quality scores were contained in the immunoSEQ output, filtering matching that applied to full-length reads could not be performed. Sequences were annotated with PyIR, a Python wrapper for IgBLAST v1.9, using IMGT germline references to assign V/J genes and CDR3. Reads were filtered out if the reads had weak V/J assignments (E-value above 1e-6), no CDR3, stop codons, out-of-frame junctions, or ambiguous translated residues. V3J clonotypes were defined by identical inferred V gene, J gene, and CDR3 amino acid sequence. Percentage overlap between repertoires was computed as shared unique clonotypes divided by the size of the smaller repertoire. Richness of each repertoire was evaluated using RTK rarefaction, the Chao1 estimator, and Recon v2.1 estimates of unobserved clonotypes. OLGA was used to compute generation probabilities for all TCRbeta clonotypes that the gDNA method yielded from four donors. In TCRdb, the immuneACCESS table is reduced to in-frame sequences with V and J assigned. These tables do not hold every clone; where another copy was compared, an unresolved V gene accounts for under half, and the others remain unexplained. V and J calls and clone size are copied from that table; D and trimming were computed from the DNA. The sample has around 580,000 clones on record, about 98% of them singletons. The biggest ten clones account for around 0.3% of the sample.

For the CD8 naive samples, CD45RO-negative cells were positively selected for CCR7, yielding a CD45RA+CCR7+ population from which TemRA cells were excluded. The donors were healthy, HIV-negative adults with no recently reported acute infections or vaccinations. All donors were Caucasian adults living in Nashville, Tennessee, USA. After blood collection by leukapheresis, PBMCs were isolated using Ficoll-Histopaque density gradient centrifugation and then cryopreserved in the vapor phase of liquid nitrogen. Analytical flow cytometry was used to check the purity and quantity of each magnetically sorted T cell population. Genomic DNA was isolated from every sorted fraction and measured by UV absorbance on a Nanodrop 2000c. Points the paper makes about the study in general: Across four donors, approximately 5% of naive CD4, roughly 3.8% of naive CD8, 2% to 2.5% of memory CD4, and approximately 0.4% of memory CD8 clonotypes were shared. Even with the large sequencing depth, rarefaction of the sorted-subset datasets indicated that sequencing was incomplete. Because the study included only a small number of donors, the genetic and exposure-history diversity represented was limited. Only blood was sampled, and tissue TCR repertoires likely differ from those in blood. Compared with non-shared clonotypes, the clonotypes found in all four sorted-subset donors had higher generation probabilities. Pairwise subsampling indicated that sequencing depth was expected to affect the degree of clonotype sharing among donors. Naive subsets generally had larger estimated clonotype richness than memory subsets.

V is pruned by 3 bases and J by 4 bases, leaving 6 bases of the junction without a gene match. CDR1 and CDR2 were assigned from the germline V gene as SGHAT and FQNNGV. From its cysteine to its phenylalanine, the CDR3 spans 16 amino acids. Only the CDR3 DNA stays, 48 bases, in frame from base 1. This sequence was found in a young man in good health. The V gene is TRBV11-2 and the J gene is TRBJ2-1, with 10 bases aligning to TRBD2. Sequencing input: naive CD8+ T cells sorted from blood. Taken with the paper, the label for cell subset or site translates to: CD45RA+CCR7+. For the CDR3, the sequence is CASSFEGTSEYNEQFF. The DNA sequence is given as TGTGCCAGCAGCTTCGAGGGGACTAGCGAATACAATGAGCAGTTCTTC. When the CDR3 is completed using the reference TRBV11-2 and TRBJ2-1 genes on either side, the full variable domain is EAGVAQSPRYKIIEKRQSVAFWCNPISGHATLYWYQQILGQGPKLLIQFQNNGVVDDSQLPKDRFSAERLKGVDSTLKIQPAKLEDSAVYLCASSFEGTSEYNEQFFGPGTRLTVL.